What follows describes a single T cell receptor beta chain. Its antigen is still unknown. The data were taken from a study of T cell responses to AZD1222 COVID-19 vaccine. Study-wide results and limits: Researchers took repertoire samples only after the peak T cell response had come. Donors, mostly white British, included more females; clonal diversity was possibly underestimated. Dominant CD4 TCR responses targeted spike regions 160-218 and 743-854. Increases in Spike-specific TCR breadth and depth were seen after two AZD1222 doses.

The data were produced by immunoSEQ multiplex PCR, yet TCRdb's version contains in-frame clones alone and is incomplete. The sample shows 140,000 to 150,000 clones, 82% of them seen only once. This CDR3 region has 15 residues. Trimming took 5 bases from V and 3 from J; bases not matched to a gene: 8. CDR1 is MNHEY and CDR2 is SVGAGI in the germline V gene. The clonotype comes from an adult in good health. The gene calls are TRBV6-5 and TRBJ1-2; 8 positions match TRBD1. Sequenced material: peripheral blood, taken on day 0 of MenACWY control vaccination. CDR3 residues: CASSRWTGRDYGYTF. As DNA, the CDR3 is TGTGCCAGCAGTCGTTGGACAGGGAGGGACTATGGCTACACCTTC.